The 21 T cell receptor beta chains in this list originate from one sample, sequenced in a study of shared clonotypes between healthy human individuals. Method: immunoSEQ multiplex PCR; TCRdb's copy keeps in-frame clones and lacks some. This sample has around 1.1 million clones, with approximately 80% found just once. The sequencing sample was made of memory CD4+ T cells from PBMCs. The sample's subset: CD45RA-negative fraction. The receptors here all came from a man aged 18-30 years in good health. Some clones in this sample may be carry-over from other donors' samples.

The rearrangement uses TRBV5-8 and TRBJ2-7; TRBD1 is a possible D gene (6 bases). This CDR3 is 14 amino acids long. V gave up 4 bases and J gave up 3 bases, with 14 bases separating them. Per germline, CDR1 SGHTS and CDR2 YDEGEE. The DNA for the CDR3 is TGTGCCAGCAGCCCGGGCAGGGGCCTCTACGAGCAGTACTTC. Amino acids: CASSPGRGLYEQYF.

This CDR3 reads CASSLEVATYEQYF. CDR3 DNA sequence: TGTGCCAGCAGCTTAGAGGTAGCCACCTACGAGCAGTACTTC. The rearrangement links TRBV7-9 to TRBJ2-7; D gene ambiguous. Germline V CDR1 and CDR2: SEHNR, FQNEAQ (reference sequence). This CDR3 contains 14 residues. V was shortened by 1 base and J by 2 bases, with 9 bases between the two germline ends.

This clone appeared a few times. The J gene is TRBJ1-2, the V gene TRBV6-5, with D uncertain. Trimming removed 8 bases from V and 4 bases from J, with 17 bases in between. Germline values: CDR1 MNHEY, CDR2 SVGAGI. This CDR3 is built from 14 residues. The CDR3 DNA sequence: TGTGCCAGCCGGTATTCAGTTCGAACCTATGGCTACACCTTC. Translated: CASRYSVRTYGYTF.

This rearrangement joins TRBV28 to TRBJ2-1; 11 bases align to TRBD2. V shed 3 bases and J 4 bases; nucleotides not matched to a gene: 2. The CDR3 runs 15 residues. CDR1 and CDR2 (germline): MDHEN, SYDVKM. The CDR3: CASSFASGGYNEQFF. CDR3 DNA sequence: TGTGCCAGCAGTTTCGCTAGCGGGGGGTACAATGAGCAGTTCTTC.

The CDR3, as DNA: TGTGCCAGCACCCCTCCCAGGGGGGGGAAAAACATTCAGTACTTC. Its protein is CASTPPRGGKNIQYF. The chain employs TRBV28 and TRBJ2-4; the D call may be TRBD1 or TRBD2 (7 bases each). This CDR3 is 15 amino acids long. Germline V lookup: CDR1 MDHEN, CDR2 SYDVKM. Trimming removed 7 bases at V and 4 bases at J, with 17 bases between.

The chain joins TRBV29-1 to TRBJ2-5; tentative D call: TRBD2 (5 bases). In germline, CDR1 is SQVTM, CDR2 ANQGSEA. V was trimmed by 2 bases and J by 4 bases, leaving 23 bases between them. This CDR3 is 17 amino acids long. The CDR3 bases are TGCAGCGTTGAAATCCCCCTGGGGAGAGCCGTTGGAGAGACCCAGTACTTC. Translation: CSVEIPLGRAVGETQYF.

With regard to this clone: This specimen includes other DNA sequences encoding the same CDR3. The chain couples TRBV28 to TRBJ1-5; no definite D call. This CDR3 comprises 15 residues. V lost 6 bases, J lost 0 bases, and 12 bases lay in between. Germline CDR1 MDHEN, CDR2 SYDVKM. Here the CDR3 reads CASRRGGYSNQPQHF. The DNA for the CDR3 is TGTGCCAGCAGGCGGGGAGGCTATAGCAATCAGCCCCAGCATTTT.

This clone came up once. The chain has TRBV28 and TRBJ2-7; D remains ambiguous. The V gene's germline CDR1 is MDHEN and CDR2 SYDVKM. The CDR3 sequence is 15 residues long. V gave up 6 bases and J gave up 4 bases, with 19 bases separating them. The CDR3 bases are TGTGCCAGCAGACATCCGACCCGTAATAGGTACGAGCAGTACTTC. Translating it yields CASRHPTRNRYEQYF.

The V call is TRBV7-9, the J call TRBJ1-3; 9 bases are a match to TRBD1. Germline V gives CDR1 SEHNR, CDR2 FQNEAQ (reference sequence). Trimming removed 5 bases from V and 1 base from J; junction bases left unmatched: 9. This CDR3 comprises 17 residues. The CDR3, as DNA: TGTGCCAGCAGCCCCGCCCGGGACAGGGTTTCTGGAAACACCATATATTTT. It encodes CASSPARDRVSGNTIYF.

The chain has TRBV5-1 and TRBJ2-7; 9 bases align to TRBD2. The CDR3 runs to 15 residues. The trim removed 0 bases at V and 6 bases at J, leaving 7 bases unmatched. The germline CDR1 and CDR2 sequences are SGHRS and YFSETQ. The CDR3 loop is CASSLAAGGGAEQYF. The CDR3 nucleotides read TGCGCCAGCAGCTTGGCAGCGGGAGGAGGCGCCGAGCAGTACTTC.

Only one count was recorded for this clone. The V call is TRBV7-9, the J call TRBJ2-1; TRBD2 matches 15 bases. This CDR3 comprises 17 residues. Per germline, CDR1 SEHNR and CDR2 FQNEAQ (reference sequence). With V trimmed by 5 bases and J by 6 bases, 8 bases remained unmatched. This CDR3 reads CASSPGLAGGRPNEQFF. The CDR3 nucleotides read TGTGCCAGCAGCCCGGGACTAGCGGGAGGTCGACCCAATGAGCAGTTCTTC.

This clone was detected only a few times. The CDR3 sequence: CASRSPTNTEAFF. In DNA form, the CDR3 reads TGCGCCAGCAGGTCCCCTACCAACACTGAAGCTTTCTTT. The V call is TRBV5-1, the J call TRBJ1-1; D remains unclear. Trimming stripped 5 bases from V and 2 bases from J, with 10 bases between. The length of the CDR3 is 13 residues. Germline V gene lookup returns CDR1 SGHRS and CDR2 YFSETQ.

The chain employs TRBV14 and TRBJ1-2; tentative D call: TRBD1 (6 bases). The CDR3 has 16 residues. Germline lookup yields CDR1 SGHDN and CDR2 FVKESK. Trimming took off 1 base at V and 4 bases at J, with 16 bases between the two ends. The CDR3 is CASSQVGVQGPYGYTF. Written as DNA, the CDR3 is TGTGCCAGCAGCCAAGTAGGTGTACAGGGCCCCTATGGCTACACCTTC.

The table lists this clone with a few counts. The chain couples TRBV21-1 to TRBJ2-7; the D call of TRBD2 is as the table states it, not checked on the DNA. TRBV21-1 is noted as a pseudogene. The CDR3 is 17 residues long. This CDR3 is CASSLRTPKPIVYEQYF. CDR3 nucleotide sequence: TGTGCCAGCAGCCTCCGAACTCCCAAACCCATCGTTTACGAGCAGTACTTC.

The chain employs TRBV29-1 and TRBJ2-3, with D possibly being TRBD2 (5 bases). V dropped 6 bases and J dropped 3 bases, with 10 bases sitting between them. Germline V CDR1 and CDR2: SQVTM, ANQGSEA. The CDR3 is 12 amino acids. CDR3 nucleotide sequence: TGCAGCGTACTAGGCCCTACAGATACGCAGTATTTT. Encoded protein: CSVLGPTDTQYF.

V gene TRBV5-1 combines with J gene TRBJ1-2; D is unclear. CDR1 and CDR2 from the germline V gene are SGHRS and YFSETQ. This CDR3 has 13 residues. V lost 4 bases to trimming and J lost 8 bases, with 15 bases between them. The CDR3 is CASSTDVTAGYTF. As DNA, the CDR3 is TGCGCCAGCAGCACGGATGTAACGGCCGGCTACACCTTC.

V and J are TRBV6-6 and TRBJ1-2, with D unclear. This CDR3 has 15 amino acids. The V gene's germline CDR1 is MNHNY and CDR2 SVGAGI (reference sequence). The V gene lost 4 bases and the J gene lost 2 bases, with 14 bases spanning the gap. DNA of the CDR3: TGTGCCAGCAGTTCCCCCGGACGGACGAACTATGGCTACACCTTC. It encodes CASSSPGRTNYGYTF.

The chain combines TRBV28 with TRBJ2-1; TRBD1 or TRBD2 may be the D gene (5 bases each). Germline values: CDR1 MDHEN, CDR2 SYDVKM. Trimming removed 8 bases at V and 0 bases at J, with 11 bases between. The CDR3 runs to 14 residues. Here the CDR3 reads CASRGRGSYNEQFF. The CDR3 DNA sequence: TGTGCCAGCCGGGGCCGCGGCTCCTACAATGAGCAGTTCTTC.

This rearrangement joins TRBV18 to TRBJ2-2; D is unclear. Looked up from germline, CDR1 is KGHSH and CDR2 is LQKENI. V lost 6 bases and J 6 bases, leaving 11 bases between the germline ends. This CDR3 is built from 13 residues. As DNA, the CDR3 is TGTGCCAGCTCTTCCTCGGGCGCCGGGGAGCTGTTTTTT. It is translated as CASSSSGAGELFF.

This clone was seen only once. This chain links TRBV28 with TRBJ1-4; the match to TRBD1 covers 9 bases. The CDR3 has 15 residues. CDR1 and CDR2 from the germline V gene are MDHEN and SYDVKM. Unmatched junction bases numbered 9, after V lost 6 bases and J lost 7 bases. The CDR3 here is CASSPRGQGGEKLFF. CDR3 sequence (DNA): TGTGCCAGCAGCCCCAGGGGACAGGGAGGTGAAAAACTGTTTTTT.

The chain has TRBV11-3 and TRBJ1-1; no clear D gene. Trimming stripped 6 bases from V and 6 bases from J, with 8 bases between. There are 11 residues in the CDR3. Per germline, CDR1 SGHNT and CDR2 YENEEA. The CDR3: CASRNYPEAFF. The CDR3 nucleotides are TGTGCCAGCAGAAATTACCCTGAAGCTTTCTTT.